This is a list of T cell receptor beta chains from one sample in a study of CD8 T cells in ankylosing spondylitis. A single record per CDR3 protein comes from TCRdb applying MiXCR to the 5' RACE reads. The repertoire holds 200,000 to 250,000 distinct CDR3 sequences, approximately 20% seen once, with more than 40% in the top ten. Material for sequencing was blood, either unsorted or a sorted T cell fraction (not recorded which). These receptors were taken from a male donor with ankylosing spondylitis. Both conserved end residues are part of each CDR3. Each record gives: clone size, D gene, CDR3 length, J gene, V gene, CDR3 protein, CDR3 DNA. D genes are given only for firm matches. Some rows mark clone size as missing; the rest say once, few, many or name a class of expanded clone.

few | TRBD1 | 14 | TRBJ1-1 | TRBV11-2 | CASSPLDRGTEAFF | TGTGCCAGCAGCCCTTTGGACAGGGGCACTGAAGCTTTCTTT
. | . | 12 | TRBJ2-3 | TRBV12-3/TRBV12-4 | CASSPVGDTQYF | TGTGCCAGCAGCCCGGTTGGGGATACGCAGTATTTT
few | . | 15 | TRBJ2-7 | TRBV4-1 | CASSQNREPSYEQYF | TGCGCCAGCAGCCAAAACCGGGAGCCCTCCTACGAGCAGTACTTC
. | . | 14 | TRBJ2-7 | TRBV11-3 | CASSDPGLSYEQYF | TGTGCCAGCAGCGACCCGGGACTTTCCTACGAGCAGTACTTC
few | TRBD2 | 12 | TRBJ2-5 | TRBV3-1 | CASGLAEETQYF | TGTGCCAGCGGACTAGCGGAAGAGACCCAGTACTTC
few | TRBD1 | 14 | TRBJ2-5 | TRBV6-2/TRBV6-3 | CASTLTGGEETQYF | TGTGCCAGCACCCTAACAGGGGGCGAAGAGACCCAGTACTTC
few | TRBD2 | 18 | TRBJ2-7 | TRBV28 | CASSFPTSAYRSSYEQYF | TGTGCCAGCAGTTTCCCTACTAGCGCTTACAGGAGCTCCTACGAGCAGTACTTC
few | . | 13 | TRBJ2-7 | TRBV3-1 | CASSQGPGYEQYF | TGTGCCAGCAGCCAGGGGCCGGGGTACGAGCAGTACTTC
. | . | 13 | TRBJ2-3 | TRBV11-2 | CASSLVLADTQYF | TGTGCCAGCAGCTTGGTCCTAGCAGATACGCAGTATTTT
many | TRBD1 | 14 | TRBJ2-7 | TRBV20-1 | CSANHGQVTDEQYF | TGCAGTGCAAACCATGGACAGGTCACGGACGAGCAGTACTTC
. | . | 16 | TRBJ1-5 | TRBV7-2 | CASSAVDGEGDQPQHF | TGTGCCAGCAGCGCCGTCGACGGGGAGGGCGATCAGCCCCAGCATTTT
. | TRBD1 | 13 | TRBJ2-7 | TRBV28 | CASILRQGHEQYF | TGTGCCAGCATCCTCAGACAGGGCCACGAGCAGTACTTC
few | TRBD2 | 14 | TRBJ2-1 | TRBV9 | CASSAPSGSNEQFF | TGTGCCAGCAGCGCCCCCAGCGGGAGTAATGAGCAGTTCTTC
. | . | 12 | TRBJ2-7 | TRBV6-2/TRBV6-3 | CASTGLAYEQYF | TGTGCCAGCACCGGATTAGCCTACGAGCAGTACTTC
few | . | 13 | TRBJ2-1 | TRBV3-1 | CASRATVYNEQFF | TGTGCCAGCAGGGCGACAGTTTACAATGAGCAGTTCTTC
. | TRBD2 | 15 | TRBJ2-1 | TRBV12-5 | CASGLAGTSINEQFF | TGTGCTAGTGGTTTGGCTGGGACTAGCATAAATGAGCAGTTCTTC
few | TRBD2 | 16 | TRBJ2-7 | TRBV4-1 | CASSQYGTSKTYEQYF | TGCGCCAGCAGCCAGTACGGGACTAGCAAGACCTACGAGCAGTACTTC
few | TRBD1 | 13 | TRBJ2-7 | TRBV12-3/TRBV12-4 | CASGGDRGPEQYF | TGTGCCAGCGGGGGGGACAGGGGCCCCGAGCAGTACTTC
. | . | 15 | TRBJ2-6 | TRBV9 | CASSAWFSGANVLTF | TGTGCCAGCAGCGCATGGTTCTCTGGGGCCAACGTCCTGACTTTC
few | . | 16 | TRBJ1-1 | TRBV28 | CASSFGEGPMNTEAFF | TGTGCCAGCAGTTTCGGGGAGGGACCCATGAACACTGAAGCTTTCTTT
many | . | 15 | TRBJ2-7 | TRBV4-1 | CASSQELGVSYEQYF | TGCGCCAGCAGCCAAGAGCTGGGGGTCTCCTACGAGCAGTACTTC
few | . | 15 | TRBJ1-2 | TRBV12-3/TRBV12-4 | CASSLIGGSPGGYTF | TGTGCCAGCAGTTTAATTGGCGGTTCCCCCGGTGGCTACACCTTC
. | . | 15 | TRBJ2-1 | TRBV4-3 | CASSQEQRTYNEQFF | TGCGCCAGCAGCCAAGAACAGCGGACTTACAATGAGCAGTTCTTC
few | TRBD2 | 17 | TRBJ2-3 | TRBV10-3 | CAISESGGSGVTDTQYF | TGTGCCATCAGTGAGTCAGGGGGTAGCGGGGTCACAGATACGCAGTATTTT
many | . | 13 | TRBJ1-1 | TRBV20-1 | CSARVRGATEAFF | TGCAGTGCTAGAGTAAGGGGCGCCACTGAAGCTTTCTTT
few | TRBD2 | 16 | TRBJ2-7 | TRBV10-3 | CAISGGTSGSPYEQYF | TGTGCCATCAGTGGCGGGACTAGCGGGAGCCCCTACGAGCAGTACTTC
. | TRBD2 | 15 | TRBJ2-3 | TRBV30 | CAWSRLALSTDTQYF | TGTGCCTGGAGTAGACTAGCGCTTAGCACAGATACGCAGTATTTT
. | . | 13 | TRBJ1-1 | TRBV7-8 | CASSLPGSSEAFF | TGTGCCAGCAGCTTACCTGGATCCTCTGAAGCTTTCTTT
. | . | 18 | TRBJ2-1 | TRBV20-1 | CSAVHPLLGSYPYNEQFF | TGCAGTGCTGTCCATCCCCTCCTAGGCTCCTACCCCTACAATGAGCAGTTCTTC
few | . | 17 | TRBJ2-1 | TRBV29-1 | CSVLRGDSIRPYNEQFF | TGCAGCGTTCTGCGGGGCGACAGTATACGACCATACAATGAGCAGTTCTTC
few | . | 16 | TRBJ1-6 | TRBV20-1 | CSAKERTGAFVSPLHF | TGCAGTGCTAAGGAGCGAACGGGCGCTTTTGTGTCACCCCTCCACTTT
. | . | 16 | TRBJ1-1 | TRBV15 | CATSRAPGQTNTEAFF | TGTGCCACCAGCAGGGCTCCTGGACAGACGAACACTGAAGCTTTCTTT
many | . | 17 | TRBJ2-2 | TRBV5-1 | CASSLTAVADNTGELFF | TGCGCCAGCAGCCTGACCGCGGTAGCGGATAACACCGGGGAGCTGTTTTTT
. | TRBD1 | 15 | TRBJ1-2 | TRBV5-1 | CASSGDRVLNYGYTF | TGCGCCAGCAGCGGGGACAGGGTATTGAACTATGGCTACACCTTC
few | TRBD2 | 16 | TRBJ2-1 | TRBV11-2 | CASSTSGTSGYNEQFF | TGTGCCAGCAGTACGTCCGGGACTAGCGGATACAATGAGCAGTTCTTC
many | . | 13 | TRBJ2-1 | TRBV7-9 | CASSPLEEDEQFF | TGTGCCAGCAGCCCCCTGGAGGAGGATGAGCAGTTCTTC
many | . | 10 | TRBJ2-1 | TRBV7-9 | CASSYNEQFF | TGTGCCAGCAGCTACAATGAGCAGTTCTTC
many | TRBD2 | 15 | TRBJ2-7 | TRBV4-3 | CASSPGLAGPYEQYF | TGCGCCAGCAGCCCCGGACTAGCGGGACCCTACGAGCAGTACTTC
few | TRBD2 | 15 | TRBJ2-7 | TRBV5-6 | CASSRSMREAYEQYF | TGTGCCAGCAGCCGGAGTATGCGGGAGGCCTACGAGCAGTACTTC
many | . | 11 | TRBJ2-7 | TRBV11-2 | CASSLMEEQYF | TGTGCCAGCAGCCTGATGGAAGAGCAGTACTTC
few | TRBD1 | 16 | TRBJ1-2 | TRBV9 | CASSDAGDRLAYGYTF | TGTGCCAGCAGCGACGCAGGGGACAGATTAGCCTATGGCTACACCTTC